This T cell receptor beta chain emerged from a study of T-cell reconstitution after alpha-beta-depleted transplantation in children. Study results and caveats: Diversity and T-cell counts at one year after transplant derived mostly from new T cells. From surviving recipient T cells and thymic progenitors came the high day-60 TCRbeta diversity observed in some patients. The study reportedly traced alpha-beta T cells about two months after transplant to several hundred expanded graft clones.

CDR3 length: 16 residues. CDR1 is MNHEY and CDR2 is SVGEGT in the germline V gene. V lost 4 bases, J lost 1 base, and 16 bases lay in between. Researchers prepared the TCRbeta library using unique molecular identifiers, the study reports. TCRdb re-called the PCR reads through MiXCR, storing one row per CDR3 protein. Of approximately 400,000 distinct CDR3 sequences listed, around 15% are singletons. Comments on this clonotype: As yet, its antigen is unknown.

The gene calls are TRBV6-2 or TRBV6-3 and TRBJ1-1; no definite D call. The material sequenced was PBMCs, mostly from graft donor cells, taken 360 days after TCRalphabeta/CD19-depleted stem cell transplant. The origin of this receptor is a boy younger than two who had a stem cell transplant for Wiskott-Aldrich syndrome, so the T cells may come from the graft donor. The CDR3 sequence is CASSSFPADPNTEAFF. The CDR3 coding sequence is TGTGCCAGCAGTTCATTCCCGGCAGATCCGAACACTGAAGCTTTCTTT.